A single sample is the source of the 32 T cell receptor beta chains below, sequenced in a study of breast tumors, draining lymph nodes, adjacent tissues. TCRdb re-derived calls from the multiplex PCR reads in MiXCR, one entry per CDR3 protein. This table holds some 120,000 distinct CDR3 sequences, about 20% found once. Samples came from axillary lymph nodes draining the breast cancer. The material sequenced was axillary lymph node tissue. These receptors were obtained from a female donor with breast cancer. Some clones in this sample may be carry-over from other donors' samples.

This clonotype was counted many times. V usage is TRBV2 and J usage is TRBJ2-7; 8 bases fit TRBD2. The CDR3 is 14 residues long. J gave up 1 base and V 7 bases, and 6 bases lay outside the gene matches. Germline CDR1 is SNHLY and CDR2 is FYNNEI. CDR3 amino acids: CASTSAGGSYEQYF. CDR3 nucleotide sequence: TGTGCCAGCACATCCGCGGGGGGATCCTACGAGCAGTACTTC.

This clonotype was counted at least ten times. This rearrangement joins TRBV5-4 to TRBJ2-5; perhaps TRBD2 as D (5 bases). The germline CDR1 and CDR2 sequences are SGHNT and YYREEE (reference sequence). CDR3 length: 14 residues. V was shortened by 4 bases and J by 2 bases, with 12 bases between the two germline ends. The CDR3 sequence is CASSVARNQETQYF. CDR3 nucleotides: TGTGCCAGCAGCGTAGCGCGTAATCAAGAGACCCAGTACTTC. Supplemented by reference TRBV5-4 and TRBJ2-5, the full variable domain reads ETGVTQSPTHLIKTRGQQVTLRCSSQSGHNTVSWYQQALGQGPQFIFQYYREEENGRGNFPPRFSGLQFPNYSSELNVNALELDDSALYLCASSVARNQETQYFGPGTRLLVL.

The chain links TRBV3-1 to TRBJ1-3; 7 positions match TRBD1. This CDR3 region has 17 residues. V trimming: 4 bases; J trimming: 0 bases; junction bases outside the gene matches: 9. Germline values: CDR1 LGHDT, CDR2 YNNKEL (reference sequence). Written as DNA, the CDR3 is TGTGCCAGCAGCCTCTTACTGGGACAGTCCTCTGGAAACACCATATATTTT. Translating it yields CASSLLLGQSSGNTIYF.

V is TRBV10-2 and J is TRBJ2-7, with TRBD1 identical over 11 bases. Germline values: CDR1 WSHSY, CDR2 SAAADI. V gave up 8 bases and J gave up 6 bases; unmatched junction bases: 9. CDR3 length equals 14 residues. The CDR3 nucleotides are TGCGCCAGCGCGGGACAGGGGGGGCCCTGCGAGCAGTACTTC. Translation gives CASAGQGGPCEQYF.

This clonotype has just a few counts. A much larger clone differs from this one at a single base, so this may be a read error. Likely a read error: the CDR3 ends without its conserved phenylalanine or tryptophan. The chain links TRBV20-1 to TRBJ2-3, with 9 bases lining up with TRBD2. The germline V gene has CDR1 DFQATT and CDR2 SNEGSKA (reference sequence). V trimming: 5 bases; J trimming: 0 bases; junction bases outside the gene matches: 9. The CDR3 runs 16 residues. The CDR3 is CSAGPLLAGSTDTQYS. CDR3 bases: TGCAGTGCTGGACCCTTACTAGCGGGCAGCACAGATACGCAGTATTCT.

The chain employs TRBV10-3 and TRBJ1-1; 8 nucleotides align to TRBD1. J was trimmed by 1 base and V by 7 bases; bases with no gene match: 5. The CDR3 loop spans 14 amino acids. The germline V gene has CDR1 ENHRY and CDR2 SYGVKD. The CDR3 DNA is TGTGCCATCACCCCCGGGACAGGGAACACTGAAGCTTTCTTT. Translating gives CAITPGTGNTEAFF.

Comments on this clonotype: Since a much larger clone is just one base distant, this may be a read error. The CDR3 bases are TGTGCTAGTGGCGCAGGGGCCCCAGATACGCAGTATTTT. Translation: CASGAGAPDTQYF. The rearrangement joins TRBV12-5 to TRBJ2-3, with D perhaps matching TRBD1 (6 bases). Trimming pared 6 bases from V and 4 bases from J, leaving 11 bases between. Looked up from germline, CDR1 is LGHNT and CDR2 is FRNRAP. The CDR3 totals 13 residues.

This clonotype has a count of ten or more. The genes are TRBV5-5 and TRBJ2-5, with D unclear. The CDR3 consists of 16 residues. The germline V and J ends were trimmed by 4 bases and 2 bases, with 18 bases remaining between them. Germline values: CDR1 SGHKS, CDR2 YYEKEE (reference sequence). This chain's CDR3 is CASSGFQRVQQETQYF. CDR3 nucleotide sequence: TGTGCCAGCAGCGGATTCCAAAGGGTCCAGCAAGAGACCCAGTACTTC. The full variable domain, its missing parts supplied by reference TRBV5-5 and TRBJ2-5, is DAGVTQSPTHLIKTRGQQVTLRCSPISGHKSVSWYQQVLGQGPQFIFQYYEKEERGRGNFPDRFSARQFPNYSSELNVNALLLGDSALYLCASSGFQRVQQETQYFGPGTRLLVL.

The chain has TRBV11-2 and TRBJ1-3; D possibly corresponds to TRBD1 (6 bases). With 4 bases removed from V and 1 base from J, the gap between germline ends came to 11 bases. The CDR3 contains 15 residues. CDR1 and CDR2 (germline): SGHAT, FQNNGV. This chain's CDR3 is CASSYGQNSGNTIYF. For the CDR3, the DNA is TGTGCCAGCAGCTATGGACAGAATTCTGGAAACACCATATATTTT.

Points on this clonotype: This clone may be a read error of a much larger clone one base away. The V call is TRBV11-2, the J call TRBJ1-4, with TRBD1 as a possible D gene (6 bases). Germline V gene lookup returns CDR1 SGHAT and CDR2 FQNNGV. V lost 8 bases to trimming and J lost 5 bases, with 18 bases between them. CDR3 length: 15 residues. The CDR3 DNA follows: TGTGCCAGCGGCCCGCAACAGGGACCCAATGAAAAACTGTTTTTT. Protein sequence: CASGPQQGPNEKLFF.

In this sample, this clonotype turned up many times. The J gene is TRBJ2-1, the V gene TRBV20-1, with TRBD2 matching over 16 bases. This CDR3 comprises 17 residues. J gave up 9 bases and V 1 base, and 9 bases lay outside the gene matches. The V gene's germline CDR1 is DFQATT and CDR2 SNEGSKA (reference sequence). The CDR3 DNA sequence: TGCAGTGCTAGAGGCGCCGGGACTAGCGGGGGGGCCTTTGAGCAGTTCTTC. This codes for CSARGAGTSGGAFEQFF.

This clonotype was picked up many times. The genes are TRBV20-1 and TRBJ1-5, with D possibly TRBD1 on 5 matching bases. V was pared by 4 bases and J by 4 bases, with 17 bases between. Looked up from germline, CDR1 is DFQATT and CDR2 is SNEGSKA (reference sequence). The CDR3 runs to 15 residues. In DNA form, the CDR3 reads TGCAGTGCTACCCCTGTGGGGCGCCCGAATCAGCCCCAGCATTTT. Translated, it gives CSATPVGRPNQPQHF.

Many counts were recorded for this clonotype. V usage is TRBV20-1 and J usage is TRBJ2-5, with 7 bases matching TRBD1. CDR1 is DFQATT, CDR2 SNEGSKA, per germline (reference sequence). V trimming: 2 bases; J trimming: 3 bases; junction bases outside the gene matches: 6. The CDR3 sequence is 14 residues long. The CDR3 reads CSARSWQGEETQYF. DNA of the CDR3: TGCAGTGCTAGATCATGGCAGGGGGAAGAGACCCAGTACTTC.

This clonotype showed up just a few times. V and J are TRBV30 and TRBJ2-5; perhaps TRBD2 as D (6 bases). Between the trimmed V and J ends, which lost 1 base and 4 bases, there was a span of 13 bases. Germline CDR1 is GTSNPN and CDR2 is SVGIG (reference sequence). This CDR3 comprises 14 residues. CDR3 sequence reads: CAWSEPGLPETQYF. Written as DNA, the CDR3 is TGTGCCTGGAGTGAGCCGGGACTTCCAGAGACCCAGTACTTC.

Comments on this clonotype: A clone one base away is much larger, so this may be a read error. This sequence joins TRBV4-2 and TRBJ2-2, with D tentatively TRBD1 (5 bases). V was shortened by 1 base and J by 0 bases, with 9 bases between the two germline ends. The CDR3 is 16 amino acids. Germline V gene data show CDR1 as LGHNA and CDR2 as YNFKEQ. For the CDR3, the DNA is TGTGCCAGCAGCCAAGGAGGACAAACGAACACCGGGGAGCTGTTTTTT. Translating gives CASSQGGQTNTGELFF.

This chain links TRBV3-1 with TRBJ2-4; a weak D match, TRBD2 (5 bases). Trimming removed 0 bases at V and 0 bases at J, with 9 bases between. Germline V gene lookup returns CDR1 LGHDT and CDR2 YNNKEL (reference sequence). The CDR3 is 16 residues long. CDR3 sequence: CASSQDLTIAKNIQYF. DNA of the CDR3: TGTGCCAGCAGCCAAGATCTGACTATAGCCAAAAACATTCAGTACTTC. Together with reference TRBV3-1 and TRBJ2-4, the CDR3 gives the full variable domain: DTAVSQTPKYLVTQMGNDKSIKCEQNLGHDTMYWYKQDSKKFLKIMFSYNNKELIINETVPNRFSPKSPDKAHLNLHINSLELGDSAVYFCASSQDLTIAKNIQYFGAGTRLSVL.

This clonotype was recorded once. The chain employs TRBV3-1 and TRBJ1-2; D gene ambiguous. This CDR3 is built from 15 residues. Trimming took 1 base from V and 4 from J, leaving 13 bases between them. Germline CDR1 and CDR2: LGHDT and YNNKEL (reference sequence). The CDR3, as DNA: TGTGCCAGCAGCCAAGGTTTTGGCAGGAGCTATGGCTACACCTTC. It specifies CASSQGFGRSYGYTF.

This clonotype was counted at least ten times. V is TRBV6-5 and J is TRBJ2-5, with 8 bases that match TRBD1. The CDR3 spans 14 residues. The V gene's germline CDR1 is MNHEY and CDR2 SVGAGI. V lost 5 bases, J lost 5 bases, and 7 bases stayed unmatched. The CDR3 here is CASSQPGQVETQYF. CDR3 coding DNA: TGTGCCAGCAGTCAGCCGGGACAGGTGGAGACCCAGTACTTC.

This clonotype was recorded at least ten times. V is TRBV20-1 and J is TRBJ2-7; perhaps D is TRBD1 or TRBD2 (5 bases each). The CDR3 loop spans 12 amino acids. CDR1 is DFQATT and CDR2 is SNEGSKA in the germline V gene (reference sequence). Trimming removed 6 bases at V and 1 base at J, with 10 bases between. CDR3 sequence: CSARDRSYEQYF. The DNA for the CDR3 is TGCAGTGCCCGGGACCGATCCTACGAGCAGTACTTC.

A remark on this clonotype: With a much larger clone just one base away, this may be a read error. This CDR3 reads CSAPGSYEIGQLF. CDR3 coding DNA: TGCAGTGCACCGGGGAGCTATGAAATCGGGCAGCTCTTC. The chain joins TRBV20-1 to TRBJ2-1; D perhaps matches TRBD2 (5 bases). The germline CDR1 and CDR2 sequences are DFQATT and SNEGSKA (reference sequence). This CDR3 is built from 13 residues.

This clonotype has just a few counts. This may arise from a read error, as a much more abundant clone is one base away. The V and J genes are TRBV7-9 and TRBJ1-6; perhaps TRBD1 as D (5 bases). The V end lost 8 bases, the J end lost 10 bases, and 12 bases lay between the germline ends. Per germline, CDR1 SEHNR and CDR2 FQNEAQ (reference sequence). This CDR3 has 12 amino acids. The CDR3 coding sequence is TGTGCCAGCGGCTCAGACAGATCACCCCTCCACTTT. It is translated as CASGSDRSPLHF.

Many counts were recorded for this clonotype. The chain joins TRBV3-1 to TRBJ2-5; the D gene is possibly TRBD2 (5 bases). Germline CDR1 LGHDT, CDR2 YNNKEL (reference sequence). The V gene lost 3 bases and the J gene lost 1 base, with 9 bases spanning the gap. This CDR3 contains 14 residues. CDR3 bases: TGTGCCAGCAGCCAGGAGCGGAGCCAAGAGACCCAGTACTTC. As protein: CASSQERSQETQYF.

This clonotype came up many times. V usage is TRBV12-3 or TRBV12-4 and J usage is TRBJ1-6; D is possibly TRBD1 (6 bases). V was pared by 3 bases and J by 7 bases, with 13 bases between. The CDR3 has 15 residues. The CDR3 reads CASSFGGRSNSPLHF. In nucleotides, the CDR3 is TGTGCCAGCAGTTTCGGGGGGCGCAGCAATTCACCCCTCCACTTT.

This clonotype was found many times. The J gene is TRBJ2-1, the V gene TRBV20-1; 12 nucleotides agree with TRBD2. The ends lost 1 base at V and 0 bases at J; junction bases unmatched: 7. This CDR3 is 18 amino acids long. Germline CDR1 and CDR2: DFQATT and SNEGSKA (reference sequence). For the CDR3, the DNA is TGCAGTGCTAGAGGGCGGACTAGCGGGACTATCTCCTACAATGAGCAGTTCTTC. Translated, it gives CSARGRTSGTISYNEQFF.

As for this clonotype: A much larger clone lies one base from this, so it may be a read error. V gene TRBV11-2 combines with J gene TRBJ1-6; TRBD1 is a possible D gene (6 bases). CDR1 is SGHAT, CDR2 FQNNGV, per germline. The CDR3 has 13 residues. The V end was cut by 11 bases, the J end by 7 bases, with 15 bases between. CDR3 DNA: TGTGCCGGCACCCTAACAGGGAATTCACCCCTCCACTTT. Translating it yields CAGTLTGNSPLHF.

This clonotype was seen many times. V is TRBV11-2 and J is TRBJ2-7; D gene uncertain. CDR3 length equals 14 residues. The germline V gene has CDR1 SGHAT and CDR2 FQNNGV. V was clipped by 4 bases and J by 5 bases, with 15 bases between them. The CDR3 protein is CASSSSQVPNEQYF. The CDR3 DNA reads as TGTGCCAGCAGCTCGAGCCAGGTACCCAACGAGCAGTACTTC.

This clonotype was detected ten times or more. The chain uses TRBV5-1 and TRBJ2-3; 9 positions agree with TRBD1. The V gene end was trimmed by 1 base and the J gene end by 3 bases; junction bases not matched to a gene: 3. Germline V gene data show CDR1 as SGHRS and CDR2 as YFSETQ. The CDR3 has 15 amino acids. CDR3 in amino acids: CASSLSGTGTDTQYF. Here the CDR3 DNA reads TGCGCCAGCAGCTTGTCGGGGACAGGGACAGATACGCAGTATTTT.

This clonotype was detected only a few times. A much larger clone differs by one base, so this may be a read error. V is TRBV25-1 and J is TRBJ2-1, with TRBD2 matching over 8 bases. The CDR3 totals 13 residues. Germline V gene lookup returns CDR1 MGHDK and CDR2 SYGVNS. The V and J ends lost 8 bases and 4 bases, in that order; junction bases with no gene match: 4. CDR3 loop: CASVRGAYNEQFF. The CDR3 DNA is TGTGCCAGCGTGCGGGGGGCTTACAATGAGCAGTTCTTC. The full variable domain, completed using reference TRBV25-1 and TRBJ2-1, is EADIYQTPRYLVIGTGKKITLECSQTMGHDKMYWYQQDPGMELHLIHYSYGVNSTEKGDLSSESTVSRIRTEHFPLTLESARPSHTSQYLCASVRGAYNEQFFGPGTRLTVL.

Concerning this clonotype itself: A much larger clone differs by one base, so this may be a read error. The missing conserved phenylalanine or tryptophan at the end of this CDR3 makes a read error likely. V is TRBV13 and J is TRBJ1-2, with D perhaps TRBD1 (5 bases). The CDR3 has 15 residues. Looked up from germline, CDR1 is PRHDT and CDR2 is FYEKMQ (reference sequence). Trimming removed 5 bases at V and 8 bases at J, with 21 bases between. For the CDR3, the DNA is TGTGCCAGCAGCCTAAAGGGAGGTCAGGGTGACGGCTACACCCTC. It is translated as CASSLKGGQGDGYTL.

This clonotype was counted at least ten times. The genes are TRBV7-9 and TRBJ2-2; TRBD1 matches 8 bases. CDR3 length: 15 amino acids. Unmatched junction bases numbered 4, after V lost 3 bases and J lost 4 bases. The V gene's germline CDR1 is SEHNR and CDR2 FQNEAQ (reference sequence). This CDR3 reads CASSLRTGGTGELFF. Here the CDR3 DNA reads TGTGCCAGCAGCTTGCGCACAGGGGGCACCGGGGAGCTGTTTTTT.

V usage is TRBV3-1 and J usage is TRBJ2-3; no definite D call. The CDR3 has 13 amino acids. CDR1 LGHDT and CDR2 YNNKEL come from the germline V gene (reference sequence). V was pared by 4 bases and J by 4 bases, with 9 bases between. CDR3 in amino acids: CASSPFNADTQYF. The CDR3 DNA sequence: TGTGCCAGCAGCCCCTTTAACGCAGATACGCAGTATTTT.

This clonotype appeared many times. The chain carries TRBV20-1 and TRBJ2-3; D is ambiguous. Germline CDR1 DFQATT, CDR2 SNEGSKA (reference sequence). CDR3 length: 11 amino acids. V lost 5 bases and J lost 7, with 10 bases in between. The CDR3 region is CSALKGNTQYF. CDR3 nucleotides: TGCAGTGCTCTAAAAGGAAATACGCAGTATTTT.